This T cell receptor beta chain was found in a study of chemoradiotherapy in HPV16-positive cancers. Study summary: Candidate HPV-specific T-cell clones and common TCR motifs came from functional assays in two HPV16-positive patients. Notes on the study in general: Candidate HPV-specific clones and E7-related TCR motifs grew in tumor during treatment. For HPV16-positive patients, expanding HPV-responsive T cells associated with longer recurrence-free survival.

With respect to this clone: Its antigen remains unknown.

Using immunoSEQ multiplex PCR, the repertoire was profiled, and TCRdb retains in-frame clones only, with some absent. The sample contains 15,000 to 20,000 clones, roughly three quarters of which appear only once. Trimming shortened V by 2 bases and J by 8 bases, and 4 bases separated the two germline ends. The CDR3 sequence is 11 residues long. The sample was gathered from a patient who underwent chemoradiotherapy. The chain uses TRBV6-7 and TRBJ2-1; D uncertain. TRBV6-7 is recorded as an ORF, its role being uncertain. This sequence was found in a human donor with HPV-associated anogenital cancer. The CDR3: CASSYRYEQFF. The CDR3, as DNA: TGTGCCAGCAGTTACAGGTATGAGCAGTTCTTC.